A selection of T cell receptor beta chains follows, all from one sample in a study of blood T cell repertoires in COVID-19. Sequencing was performed with immunoSEQ multiplex PCR; in TCRdb, only in-frame clones are kept and a portion is missing. The sample holds fewer than 250,000 clones; 84% are singletons and the top ten take under 4.5%. Material: peripheral blood. These TCRs come from a man between 50 and 59 years old with acute or convalescent COVID-19. Both conserved end residues are part of each CDR3. The D gene is left open where the match is weak. A clone size is listed for some rows: how often the clone was seen (once, few, many), or a class if it is expanded.

CDR3nt: TGTGCCAGCAGCTTAGGGACAGGGAATAACTATGGCTACACCTTC; CDR3aa: CASSLGTGNNYGYTF; j_gene: TRBJ1-2; abundance: -; v_gene: TRBV11-2; d_gene: TRBD1
CDR3nt: TGTGCCAGCAGCTTCGACAGGGGGCATATTGGCTACACCTTC; CDR3aa: CASSFDRGHIGYTF; j_gene: TRBJ1-2; abundance: few; v_gene: TRBV5-8; d_gene: TRBD1
CDR3nt: TGTGCCATCTGCGTCACGGACAAGAACACTGAAGCTTTCTTT; CDR3aa: CAICVTDKNTEAFF; j_gene: TRBJ1-1; abundance: -; v_gene: TRBV10-3; d_gene: -
CDR3nt: TGTGCCACCACCCGGGTGGAGGGGCGAAATGAAAAACTGTTTTTT; CDR3aa: CATTRVEGRNEKLFF; j_gene: TRBJ1-4; abundance: -; v_gene: TRBV24-1; d_gene: -
CDR3nt: TGTGCCAGCAGCCCATACCGACAGGGGGCTAGCAATCAGCCCCAGCATTTT; CDR3aa: CASSPYRQGASNQPQHF; j_gene: TRBJ1-5; abundance: -; v_gene: TRBV3-1/TRBV3-2; d_gene: TRBD1
CDR3nt: TGTGCCAGCAGCCCCGGACAGGAAGAGACCCAGTACTTC; CDR3aa: CASSPGQEETQYF; j_gene: TRBJ2-5; abundance: -; v_gene: TRBV7-3; d_gene: TRBD1
CDR3nt: TGCGCCAGCAGTCGGACTAGCGGCAACGCCTACGAGCAGTACTTC; CDR3aa: CASSRTSGNAYEQYF; j_gene: TRBJ2-7; abundance: once; v_gene: TRBV4-1; d_gene: TRBD2
CDR3nt: TGTGCCAGCGCTGGGGCGGTCTATGGCTACACCTTC; CDR3aa: CASAGAVYGYTF; j_gene: TRBJ1-2; abundance: -; v_gene: TRBV6-5; d_gene: -
CDR3nt: TGTGCCTGGAGCGGGGAAAACTATGGCTACACCTTC; CDR3aa: CAWSGENYGYTF; j_gene: TRBJ1-2; abundance: once; v_gene: TRBV5-4; d_gene: -
CDR3nt: TGTGCCAGCAGCGCCGTAGGAGATGGCGGCTACACCTTC; CDR3aa: CASSAVGDGGYTF; j_gene: TRBJ1-2; abundance: -; v_gene: TRBV12-3/TRBV12-4; d_gene: -
CDR3nt: TGTGCCAGCAGTTACCAGGGGGCTTACACTGAAGCTTTCTTT; CDR3aa: CASSYQGAYTEAFF; j_gene: TRBJ1-1; abundance: -; v_gene: TRBV6-5; d_gene: TRBD1
CDR3nt: TGTGCCAGCAGCTTGGCAGGTGGTGGCTACACCTTC; CDR3aa: CASSLAGGGYTF; j_gene: TRBJ1-2; abundance: -; v_gene: TRBV5-6; d_gene: -
CDR3nt: TGTGCCAGCAGCTCTACTTTACTAGCCAAAAACATTCAGTACTTC; CDR3aa: CASSSTLLAKNIQYF; j_gene: TRBJ2-4; abundance: -; v_gene: TRBV5-6; d_gene: -
CDR3nt: TGTGCCAGCAGTTTTATTGCGGGAACACCCTACAATGAGCAGTTCTTC; CDR3aa: CASSFIAGTPYNEQFF; j_gene: TRBJ2-1; abundance: -; v_gene: TRBV27; d_gene: -
CDR3nt: TGTGCCAGCAGCTTGGCCCCGACAGGGGGGGACACTGAAGCTTTCTTT; CDR3aa: CASSLAPTGGDTEAFF; j_gene: TRBJ1-1; abundance: -; v_gene: TRBV5-8; d_gene: TRBD1
CDR3nt: TGTGCCAGCAGTGCCCAGGGAACCTACAATGAGCAGTTCTTC; CDR3aa: CASSAQGTYNEQFF; j_gene: TRBJ2-1; abundance: -; v_gene: TRBV2; d_gene: -
CDR3nt: TGTGCCAGCAGCGTAGCCCGACTAGGGGCCTACAATGAGCAGTTCTTC; CDR3aa: CASSVARLGAYNEQFF; j_gene: TRBJ2-1; abundance: once; v_gene: TRBV9; d_gene: -
CDR3nt: TGTGCCAGCAGCAACCTTGGGACACCGAACACCGGGGAGCTGTTTTTT; CDR3aa: CASSNLGTPNTGELFF; j_gene: TRBJ2-2; abundance: -; v_gene: TRBV9; d_gene: -
CDR3nt: TGTGCCAGCAGCTTGTCTCTAGCGGGAGACGGTGAGCAGTTCTTC; CDR3aa: CASSLSLAGDGEQFF; j_gene: TRBJ2-1; abundance: -; v_gene: TRBV5-4; d_gene: TRBD2
CDR3nt: TGTGCCAGCAGAGACGACAGGGATTCGATGTACAATGAGCAGTTCTTC; CDR3aa: CASRDDRDSMYNEQFF; j_gene: TRBJ2-1; abundance: -; v_gene: TRBV2; d_gene: TRBD1
CDR3nt: TGTGCCAGCAGTTTTAACAGGGTCACCGGGGAGCTGTTTTTT; CDR3aa: CASSFNRVTGELFF; j_gene: TRBJ2-2; abundance: -; v_gene: TRBV27; d_gene: -
CDR3nt: TGTGCCAGTAGTCTGTCCCGGGACAGGGTAGGGTCGACTGAAGCTTTCTTT; CDR3aa: CASSLSRDRVGSTEAFF; j_gene: TRBJ1-1; abundance: -; v_gene: TRBV19; d_gene: TRBD1
CDR3nt: TGTGCCAGCAGTCGCCGACACCCGAACACTGAAGCTTTCTTT; CDR3aa: CASSRRHPNTEAFF; j_gene: TRBJ1-1; abundance: -; v_gene: TRBV5-6; d_gene: -
CDR3nt: TGTGCCAGCAGCTCCCGACAGGGGGAAGAGACCCAGTACTTC; CDR3aa: CASSSRQGEETQYF; j_gene: TRBJ2-5; abundance: -; v_gene: TRBV5-4; d_gene: TRBD1
CDR3nt: TGCAGTGCTAGAGATGGAGACGAGCAGTACTTC; CDR3aa: CSARDGDEQYF; j_gene: TRBJ2-7; abundance: -; v_gene: TRBV20-1; d_gene: -
CDR3nt: TGTGCCAGCTCACCGTCCGGGACAGGACCCTACGAGCAGTACTTC; CDR3aa: CASSPSGTGPYEQYF; j_gene: TRBJ2-7; abundance: once; v_gene: TRBV18; d_gene: TRBD1
CDR3nt: TGCGCCAGCAGCCGACGGGGACAGGTTGGCTACGAGCAGTACTTC; CDR3aa: CASSRRGQVGYEQYF; j_gene: TRBJ2-7; abundance: -; v_gene: TRBV4-1; d_gene: TRBD1
CDR3nt: TGCGCCAGCAGCCCGACCCCGCAACAGACCCGTCTAAACGAGCAGTACTTC; CDR3aa: CASSPTPQQTRLNEQYF; j_gene: TRBJ2-7; abundance: -; v_gene: TRBV4-1; d_gene: -
CDR3nt: TGTGCCAGCAGCTTAGAAGCAGGTCCCAGCTCCTACAATGAGCAGTTCTTC; CDR3aa: CASSLEAGPSSYNEQFF; j_gene: TRBJ2-1; abundance: few; v_gene: TRBV11-2; d_gene: -
CDR3nt: TGTGCCAGCTCACTGCTAGCGGGGCCCTACAATGAGCAGTTCTTC; CDR3aa: CASSLLAGPYNEQFF; j_gene: TRBJ2-1; abundance: -; v_gene: TRBV18; d_gene: TRBD2
CDR3nt: TGTGCCAGCAGCCATCAGACGGGGGCAGGGGGCTACGAGCAGTACTTC; CDR3aa: CASSHQTGAGGYEQYF; j_gene: TRBJ2-7; abundance: once; v_gene: TRBV11-2; d_gene: -
CDR3nt: TGTGCCAGCAGGGACTTTCAGGGGTCGAGAAGCTATGGCTACACCTTC; CDR3aa: CASRDFQGSRSYGYTF; j_gene: TRBJ1-2; abundance: -; v_gene: TRBV28; d_gene: -
CDR3nt: TGTGCCAGCAGTCTAAGCTCCTACAATGAGCAGTTCTTC; CDR3aa: CASSLSSYNEQFF; j_gene: TRBJ2-1; abundance: -; v_gene: TRBV27; d_gene: -
CDR3nt: TGTGCCAGCAGCTTACTTACTCTCTCTGGGGCCAACGTCCTGACTTTC; CDR3aa: CASSLLTLSGANVLTF; j_gene: TRBJ2-6; abundance: -; v_gene: TRBV7-6; d_gene: -
CDR3nt: TGTGCCAGCGACAGGGGCCAGGACAAGCTGTTTTTT; CDR3aa: CASDRGQDKLFF; j_gene: TRBJ2-2; abundance: -; v_gene: TRBV6-5; d_gene: TRBD1
CDR3nt: TGTGCCAGCAGCTCCCGGACAGGTTCCGCAGATACGCAGTATTTT; CDR3aa: CASSSRTGSADTQYF; j_gene: TRBJ2-3; abundance: once; v_gene: TRBV7-3; d_gene: TRBD1
CDR3nt: TGTGCCAGCAGCCCCGGACAGGGGGCCTCTGGTGGCGGCTACACCTTC; CDR3aa: CASSPGQGASGGGYTF; j_gene: TRBJ1-2; abundance: -; v_gene: TRBV7-3; d_gene: TRBD1
CDR3nt: TGCGCCAGCAGCTCGGACAGCTACTATGGCTACACCTTC; CDR3aa: CASSSDSYYGYTF; j_gene: TRBJ1-2; abundance: -; v_gene: TRBV5-1; d_gene: -
CDR3nt: TGTGCCAGTAGTATTATGGGTTCGGGGTCCTACGAGCAGTACTTC; CDR3aa: CASSIMGSGSYEQYF; j_gene: TRBJ2-7; abundance: -; v_gene: TRBV19; d_gene: -
CDR3nt: TGTGCCAGCAGCCCAACACACAATGAGCAGTTCTTC; CDR3aa: CASSPTHNEQFF; j_gene: TRBJ2-1; abundance: -; v_gene: TRBV28; d_gene: -
CDR3nt: TGTGCCTGGAGTCACCGGGACAGGACTAATTCACCCCTCCACTTT; CDR3aa: CAWSHRDRTNSPLHF; j_gene: TRBJ1-6; abundance: -; v_gene: TRBV30; d_gene: TRBD1
CDR3nt: TGTGCCAGCAGCCGAGATCAGGGGGGCACTGAAGCTTTCTTT; CDR3aa: CASSRDQGGTEAFF; j_gene: TRBJ1-1; abundance: -; v_gene: TRBV14; d_gene: TRBD1
CDR3nt: TGTGCCACCAGCAGAGATCGGAGCGGGGGAGAAGAGACCCAGTACTTC; CDR3aa: CATSRDRSGGEETQYF; j_gene: TRBJ2-5; abundance: -; v_gene: TRBV15; d_gene: TRBD2
CDR3nt: TGTGCCAGCAGCCGGGACAGCGCCTACCAAGAGACCCAGTACTTC; CDR3aa: CASSRDSAYQETQYF; j_gene: TRBJ2-5; abundance: -; v_gene: TRBV6-6; d_gene: TRBD1
CDR3nt: TGCGCCAGCAGCTCACAGGGGTACTCTGGAAACACCATATATTTT; CDR3aa: CASSSQGYSGNTIYF; j_gene: TRBJ1-3; abundance: -; v_gene: TRBV5-1; d_gene: TRBD1
CDR3nt: TGTGCCAGCAGCTTAGAGTACGGGGCCTACGAGCAGTACTTC; CDR3aa: CASSLEYGAYEQYF; j_gene: TRBJ2-7; abundance: -; v_gene: TRBV11-2; d_gene: -
CDR3nt: TGTGCCAGCAGTTACTCATTTGGCTACACCTTC; CDR3aa: CASSYSFGYTF; j_gene: TRBJ1-2; abundance: -; v_gene: TRBV25-1; d_gene: -
CDR3nt: TGTGCCAGCAGCGCGCCCGGGACAGGGAACACTGAAGCTTTCTTT; CDR3aa: CASSAPGTGNTEAFF; j_gene: TRBJ1-1; abundance: -; v_gene: TRBV9; d_gene: TRBD1
CDR3nt: TGTGCCAGCTCACCAGACAGGGTGACGGCTGAAGCTTTCTTT; CDR3aa: CASSPDRVTAEAFF; j_gene: TRBJ1-1; abundance: -; v_gene: TRBV18; d_gene: TRBD1
CDR3nt: TGTGCCAGCAGTTTTTCCGGGACACTTTCCTACGAGCAGTACTTC; CDR3aa: CASSFSGTLSYEQYF; j_gene: TRBJ2-7; abundance: once; v_gene: TRBV6-5; d_gene: -
CDR3nt: TGTGCCAGCAGCCCTCCGGGTGCCGGGTACAATTCACCCCTCCACTTT; CDR3aa: CASSPPGAGYNSPLHF; j_gene: TRBJ1-6; abundance: -; v_gene: TRBV13; d_gene: -
CDR3nt: TGTGCCAGCAGCTTAATGGCGGCAGGGGGAACTCAGCCCCAGCATTTT; CDR3aa: CASSLMAAGGTQPQHF; j_gene: TRBJ1-5; abundance: few; v_gene: TRBV7-3; d_gene: TRBD1
CDR3nt: TGTGCCAGCAATTCTGGGACTAGCGGCACCAATGAGCAGTTCTTC; CDR3aa: CASNSGTSGTNEQFF; j_gene: TRBJ2-1; abundance: -; v_gene: TRBV6-6; d_gene: TRBD2
CDR3nt: TGTGCCAGCAGAACAAAGGGACTAGCGGGATCATATTCCTACGAGCAGTACTTC; CDR3aa: CASRTKGLAGSYSYEQYF; j_gene: TRBJ2-7; abundance: many; v_gene: TRBV27; d_gene: TRBD2
CDR3nt: TGTGCCAGCAGTGACCGGCGGGGCATGAACACTGAAGCTTTCTTT; CDR3aa: CASSDRRGMNTEAFF; j_gene: TRBJ1-1; abundance: -; v_gene: TRBV2; d_gene: -
CDR3nt: TGTGCCAGCAGCAAGACCCCATGGCGGGGGAGCCAAGAGACCCAGTACTTC; CDR3aa: CASSKTPWRGSQETQYF; j_gene: TRBJ2-5; abundance: once; v_gene: TRBV7-8; d_gene: TRBD2
CDR3nt: TGTGCCAGCAGCCAAGATTGGGCAGGGTTCGACACTGAAGCTTTCTTT; CDR3aa: CASSQDWAGFDTEAFF; j_gene: TRBJ1-1; abundance: -; v_gene: TRBV4-2; d_gene: -
CDR3nt: TGTGCCAGCCCAGGACAGGGTGGGACTGAAGCTTTCTTT; CDR3aa: CASPGQGGTEAFF; j_gene: TRBJ1-1; abundance: -; v_gene: TRBV19; d_gene: TRBD1
CDR3nt: TGCGCCAGCAGCTTGTTCGGGACAGACCTACCTAGCATCGAAGCTTTCTTT; CDR3aa: CASSLFGTDLPSIEAFF; j_gene: TRBJ1-1; abundance: -; v_gene: TRBV5-1; d_gene: TRBD1